This T cell receptor (beta chain) was found in a study of T cell clonotyping in hematopoietic cell transplantation (dated by TCRdb to the early 2020s). About the study as a whole: A total of 120 to 150 blood samples were gathered in the study from a few dozen consecutive transplant recipients along with their related donors. Recruitment of patients was conducted between September 2015 and January 2017, and follow-up was continued until late 2020 or death. General conclusions and limits of the study: The sample size was limited and the cells went unsorted, which meant the CD4 and CD8 repertoire contributions could not be told apart. Broader TCR repertoire diversity after transplant was predicted by Inverse Simpson Index values from donors and from recipients before transplant. Recipient TCR diversity fell after transplant, with pathologically expanded clonotypes rising progressively from day 30 to day 180. Recipient repertoires showed only a small fraction of overlap with donor repertoires, and over 95% appeared de novo at the given depth.

This sample's time point label indicates: 100 days after allo-HCT. Blood samples were obtained from recipients approximately 28 days before transplant and at days 30, 100 and 180 after transplant. Nuclei Lysis Solution was used to extract genomic DNA from fresh or cryopreserved unfractionated peripheral blood mononuclear cells. Note on this clone: The target of this receptor is not known. No clone much larger than this one lies a single base away; base qualities are absent.

Per the germline V gene (reference sequence), SGHNT is the CDR1 and YYREEE is the CDR2. V is clipped by 5 bases and J by 6 bases, and the sequence between their germline boundaries is 11 bases long. There are 13 amino acids in the CDR3, from cysteine to phenylalanine inclusive. The entry retains the CDR3 DNA only, 39 bases that are in frame from base 1. The immunoSEQ assay, a bias-controlled multiplex PCR using V- and J-specific primers, was used to amplify TCR beta CDR3 regions from genomic DNA. A second PCR step added a proprietary barcode and Illumina adapter sequences to the CDR3 amplicons. An Illumina MiSeq instrument was used for sequencing of the CDR3 libraries. On the authors' methods: Export and quality control were done with immunoSEQ Analyzer 3.0, while downstream analyses used R Bioconductor and Immunarch. Only productive rearrangements in the normalized downsampled data set went into calculating the repertoire metrics. In the normalized cohort, a clonotype counted as pathologically expanded if the clonotype was larger than 5 templates. The Inverse Simpson Index served as the measure of repertoire diversity. The non-normalized data set was used for CMV-specificity analyses so that all clonotypes could be captured. TCRdb obtained this table from immuneACCESS and retained in-frame rearrangements with V and J assigned. These tables miss some clones; where compared with another copy, unresolved V genes account for less than half of the shortfall, and the remainder is unexplained. The V and J calls and clone size were taken over from that table, and D and trimming were inferred from the DNA. The sample yields several thousand clones; about 73% were counted once. The ten largest clonotypes hold 8.5% of the sample.

Specimen: PBMCs, collected 100 days after allogeneic stem cell transplant. This receptor was taken from a male patient aged 55-69 years who had an allogeneic stem cell transplant, so the T cells may come from the graft donor. Some clones in this sample may be carry-over from other donors' samples. The chain joins TRBV5-4 to TRBJ2-2, with an unclear D gene assignment. The sequenced DNA is TGTGCCAGCAGTTTAGGGATTGCCGGGGAGCTGTTTTTT. Translated, it reads CASSLGIAGELFF.